The clone carrying this TCR beta chain was counted a few times. No antigen is known for it. Peripheral blood samples of around 9.3 milliliters were drawn from each donor. Using a J-beta primer mix together with a sample-barcoded 5' primer, a second PCR was run for roughly 6 to 12 cycles. Every sample gave at least 2.5 million paired-end reads containing CDR3. In TCRdb, the 5' RACE reads were re-called with MiXCR into one record per CDR3 protein. This sample has about 1,500,000 distinct CDR3 sequences, with 42% found just once. This sample was included in a study of blood T cells in healthy people across ages. In germline, CDR1 is SGHTA, CDR2 FQGNSA. Losses at the gene ends were 5 bases for V and 5 bases for J; bases not matched to a gene: 7. There are 15 residues in the CDR3. The study, taken as a whole, reports: Both higher diversity and more naive CD4+ cells marked long-lived donors when set against aged donors. CMV status of donors was not determined, possibly confounding expanded clonotype changes.

Sequenced: blood. The receptor's source is a woman aged 18-35 years in good health. The chain couples TRBV7-2 to TRBJ2-1, with 9 bases that match TRBD2. CDR3 nucleotide sequence: TGTGCCAGCAGCACTAATGCGGGAGGGAACAATGAGCAGTTCTTC. As protein: CASSTNAGGNNEQFF.